The T cell receptor beta chain described here comes from a study of blood T cell repertoires in COVID-19 (dated by TCRdb to 2020 to 2021). About the investigation overall: Samples from collaborators originated in the United States, Italy and Spain and spanned both the acute and convalescent phases of COVID-19. Where HLA class I and class II types were available, the types were taken from metadata supplied by the sample provider, not from assay-based typing. Deeply sampled blood TCRbeta repertoires from subjects exposed to, actively infected with, or recovered from COVID-19 were included in the dataset. The material from the prospective study consisted of cDNA or gDNA derived from T cells, B-cell-depleted T cells, or PBMCs. A de-identified subject ID, COVID-19 status, age in years and sex were almost always included in the sample metadata. Samples were obtained from the ongoing ImmuneRACE study (first 160 participants) and from 1,200 or so subjects provided by 6 global collaborators. The repertoires were released in a freely available public database meant as a resource for research on the immune response to SARS-CoV-2. Overall study results and their limits: The quantity of clinical and demographic metadata differed by source and by participant and was supplied without curation.

TCRbeta CDR3 regions were amplified from genomic DNA using the immunoSEQ Assay, a bias-controlled multiplex PCR. Processing in the source paper ran as follows. Nucleated cell counts per sample were estimated from amplification of reference gene primers within the assay. To quantify the absolute abundance of each unique TCRbeta CDR3 rearrangement, sequence reads were collapsed and filtered. For each sample, productive Simpson clonality was calculated as the square root of Simpson's diversity index across productive rearrangements. TCRdb holds this immuneACCESS table with in-frame rearrangements only. Some clones are missing; in checked studies, unresolved V genes explain under half, and the rest has no known cause. V, J and clone size derive from that table, while D and trimming were established from the DNA sequence. The sample table holds around 450,000 clones, of which roughly 90% were seen once. The ten largest clones add up to 0.7% of the sample.

In the prospective study, participants were about 18 to 89 years old, resided in about two dozen geographic areas of the United States, and were enrolled through a virtual design. In the prospective study, cohorts were assigned on the basis of participant-reported clinical history obtained from a screening survey and a study questionnaire. Recovered participants in ImmuneRACE Cohort 3 were defined as having two consecutive negative NP/OP PCR tests, clearance from a healthcare professional, or resolution of symptoms. In the prospective study, whole blood, serum and a nasopharyngeal or oropharyngeal swab were collected from each participant by mobile phlebotomists. Over a 2-month period, participants in the prospective study had the option of providing additional blood draws and questionnaires. Blood samples from the prospective study were shipped frozen or at room temperature prior to DNA extraction.

As concerns this clone: What this receptor recognizes is not known. No clone much larger than this one lies a single base away; base qualities are absent.

Counted from cysteine to phenylalanine, this CDR3 has 16 amino acids. The DNA shown is the 48-base CDR3, in frame from base 1. Between the V and J ends, shortened by 7 bases and 2 bases respectively, the junction contains 15 bases. As encoded in the germline V gene (reference sequence), CDR1 is LNHDA while CDR2 is SQIVND. Sequencing was done on a sample of PBMCs or T cells enriched from blood (not recorded which). The TCR comes from a woman aged 18-29 years who had recovered from COVID-19. The sequence is built from TRBV19 and TRBJ2-6; TRBD2 is possibly the D segment (7 matching bases). The CDR3 reads CASKPRGGAGANVLTF. In nucleotides, the sequence is TGTGCCAGTAAACCGAGGGGGGGTGCTGGGGCCAACGTCCTGACTTTC. Reference TRBV19 and TRBJ2-6 proteins supply the regions before and after the CDR3; the full variable domain is: DGGITQSPKYLFRKEGQNVTLSCEQNLNHDAMYWYRQDPGQGLRLIYYSQIVNDFQKGDIAEGYSVSREKKESFPLTVTSAQKNPTAFYLCASKPRGGAGANVLTFGAGSRLTVL.